The 10 T cell receptor beta chains given below trace back to one sample, sequenced in a study of blood T cell repertoires in COVID-19. This table comes from immunoSEQ multiplex PCR, and its TCRdb copy is limited to in-frame clones, with some not included. The repertoire consists of a few hundred thousand clones, with roughly four fifths occurring once and the leading ten covering over 4%. Material for sequencing was PBMCs or T cells enriched from blood (not recorded which). The receptors derive from a man aged 40-50 years who had been exposed to COVID-19.

This chain joins TRBV27 and TRBJ2-1; a weak D match, TRBD2 (6 bases). Trimming stripped 2 bases from V and 6 bases from J, with 17 bases between. The germline CDR1 and CDR2 sequences are MNHEY and SMNVEV (reference sequence). This CDR3 is 16 amino acids long. The CDR3 nucleotides are TGTGCCAGCAGTTTAGAGGCGACTAGTTACGGCAATGAGCAGTTCTTC. Translation gives CASSLEATSYGNEQFF.

The chain combines TRBV2 with TRBJ1-5; no clear D gene. Looked up from germline, CDR1 is SNHLY and CDR2 is FYNNEI. The CDR3 is 13 residues long. The V gene lost 6 bases and the J gene lost 3 bases, with 9 bases spanning the gap. This CDR3 is CASSGGYNQPQHF. The CDR3 DNA follows: TGTGCCAGCAGCGGCGGGTACAATCAGCCCCAGCATTTT.

The genes are TRBV9 and TRBJ1-2; TRBD1 might be the D (6 bases). Germline loops: CDR1 SGDLS, CDR2 YYNGEE. The CDR3 contains 12 residues. The V gene lost 7 bases and the J gene lost 4 bases, with 11 bases spanning the gap. The CDR3 region has the DNA TGTGCCAGCCGCACAGGGCTCTATGGCTACACCTTC. This translates into CASRTGLYGYTF.

The chain carries TRBV30 and TRBJ2-2; 8 bases are a match to TRBD2. The CDR3 sequence is 14 residues long. Per the germline V gene, CDR1 is GTSNPN and CDR2 is SVGIG (reference sequence). The ends lost 5 bases at V and 4 bases at J; junction bases unmatched: 6. The CDR3 DNA follows: TGTGCCTGGTCCGGGACTAGTATCACCGGGGAGCTGTTTTTT. It is translated as CAWSGTSITGELFF.

In the case of this clone: An end of the junction differs from the germline gene, which may be a read error. The chain is built from TRBV7-7 and TRBJ2-7, with 8 positions matching TRBD1. This CDR3 has 14 amino acids. From germline, CDR1 is SSHAT and CDR2 FNYEAQ (reference sequence). This CDR3 reads CASSDRTGMGEQYF. The CDR3 DNA reads TGTGCTAGCAGCGACAGGACAGGGATGGGAGAGCAGTACTTC.

J is TRBJ1-1 and V is TRBV10-1; D perhaps matches TRBD1 (6 bases). This CDR3 is built from 13 residues. The V end was cut by 10 bases, the J end by 4 bases, with 16 bases between. The germline CDR1 and CDR2 sequences are WNHNN and SYGVQD (reference sequence). CDR3 residues: CATQGQVSTEAFF. The DNA for the CDR3 is TGCGCCACCCAGGGGCAGGTCAGCACTGAAGCTTTCTTT.

The sample holds a few counts of this clone. The chain has TRBV11-2 and TRBJ2-1; 12 nucleotides line up with TRBD2. From germline, CDR1 is SGHAT and CDR2 FQNNGV. The junction had 6 bases not matched to a gene; V was cut back by 5 bases and J by 7 bases. CDR3 length: 15 residues. The CDR3 nucleotides are TGTGCCAGCAGCCCCGGGACTAGCGGGTTAAATGAGCAGTTCTTC. It codes for CASSPGTSGLNEQFF.

The chain has TRBV19 and TRBJ1-4; unclear D gene. Germline lookup yields CDR1 LNHDA and CDR2 SQIVND (reference sequence). The CDR3 length is 16 residues. Between the trimmed V and J ends, which lost 3 bases and 2 bases, there was a span of 13 bases. CDR3 nucleotide sequence: TGTGCCAGTAGTATCAGATCCCGATTGACTAATGAAAAACTGTTTTTT. Translated: CASSIRSRLTNEKLFF.

The chain joins TRBV2 to TRBJ2-7; weak D call: TRBD2 (7 bases). Trimming took off 7 bases at V and 2 bases at J, with 18 bases between the two ends. This CDR3 region has 15 residues. Germline assignment: CDR1 SNHLY and CDR2 FYNNEI. The CDR3 here is CASIRGGTKPYEQYF. DNA of the CDR3: TGTGCCAGCATCCGAGGGGGGACTAAACCCTACGAGCAGTACTTC.

This clone was detected once. The gene calls are TRBV30 and TRBJ1-5; D unclear. Germline-derived CDR1 and CDR2 are GTSNPN and SVGIG (reference sequence). Trimming cost V 0 bases and J 4 bases, with 4 bases left between them. The CDR3 has 12 amino acids. As DNA, the CDR3 is TGTGCCTGGAGTGTACTAAATCAGCCCCAGCATTTT. Translated: CAWSVLNQPQHF.